The 18 T cell receptor beta chains below all came from one sample that was sequenced in a study of blood T cell repertoires in COVID-19. Some clones are missing from TCRdb's copy, which holds only in-frame ones; the method was immunoSEQ multiplex PCR. The sample holds over 150,000 clones, 85% to 90% seen once. The sample comprised peripheral blood. The receptor source for this set is a man aged 50-60 years who had recovered from COVID-19.

The chain uses TRBV30 and TRBJ2-7, with a tentative D call TRBD1 (5 bases). V lost 3 bases to trimming and J lost 2 bases, with 14 bases between them. The CDR3 spans 14 residues. Germline V lookup: CDR1 GTSNPN, CDR2 SVGIG (reference sequence). For the CDR3, the DNA is TGTGCCTGGAGGGGGCTGGCCATTCCCTACGAGCAGTACTTC. Protein product: CAWRGLAIPYEQYF.

In this sample, this clone turned up a few times. The genes are TRBV10-2 and TRBJ2-3, with 14 bases aligning to TRBD2. CDR1 and CDR2 from the germline V gene are WSHSY and SAAADI. The length of the CDR3 is 13 residues. V dropped 10 bases and J dropped 7; count of bases not matched to a gene: 4. The CDR3 region is CATGTSGGNTQYF. As DNA, the CDR3 is TGCGCCACCGGGACTAGCGGGGGAAATACGCAGTATTTT.

This rearrangement joins TRBV19 to TRBJ1-5; 9 bases agree with TRBD1. The CDR3 has 17 amino acids. After removal of 7 bases from V and 3 bases from J, the junction contained 13 bases not matched to a gene. Germline lookup yields CDR1 LNHDA and CDR2 SQIVND (reference sequence). This CDR3 reads CASNLVSGTGNNQPQHF. The CDR3, as DNA: TGTGCCAGTAACCTTGTATCTGGGACAGGGAACAATCAGCCCCAGCATTTT.

This chain uses TRBV28 with TRBJ2-3, with TRBD2 as a possible D gene (5 bases). CDR3 size: 15 residues. V lost 6 bases and J 1 base, leaving 14 bases between the germline ends. Germline CDR1 is MDHEN and CDR2 is SYDVKM. The CDR3 nucleotides read TGTGCCAGCAGCCGTAGCGATCGGGGCACAGATACGCAGTATTTT. Translation gives CASSRSDRGTDTQYF.

J is TRBJ2-3 and V is TRBV7-6; 7 bases line up with TRBD2. The CDR3 spans 15 residues. The J segment lost 7 bases and the V segment lost 5 bases, leaving 12 bases of the junction unmatched. Germline V gives CDR1 SGHVS, CDR2 FNYEAQ. The DNA of the CDR3 is TGTGCCAGCAGCCTCCAAGCGGGGCCGGGGAATACGCAGTATTTT. Translated: CASSLQAGPGNTQYF.

This chain joins TRBV14 and TRBJ1-3; D not certain. The CDR3 runs 12 residues. Germline V CDR1 and CDR2: SGHDN, FVKESK. The germline V and J ends were trimmed by 4 bases and 4 bases, with 5 bases remaining between them. This chain's CDR3 is CASSRTGNTIYF. The CDR3 DNA is TGTGCCAGCAGCCGTACAGGAAACACCATATATTTT. Full variable domain (rest looked up from reference TRBV14 and TRBJ1-3): EAGVTQFPSHSVIEKGQTVTLRCDPISGHDNLYWYRRVMGKEIKFLLHFVKESKQDESGMPNNRFLAERTGGTYSTLKVQPAELEDSGVYFCASSRTGNTIYFGEGSWLTVV.

V usage is TRBV7-2 and J usage is TRBJ2-7; TRBD1 might be the D (6 bases). The germline V and J ends were trimmed by 1 base and 2 bases, with 15 bases remaining between them. Germline V lookup: CDR1 SGHTA, CDR2 FQGNSA. This CDR3 comprises 16 residues. The CDR3 region has the DNA TGTGCCAGCAGCTTAGAGTCAGGGGTAGGGCCCTACGAGCAGTACTTC. Amino acid sequence: CASSLESGVGPYEQYF.

CDR3 region: CASSRTGVRSNTEAFF. In DNA form, the CDR3 reads TGTGCCAGCAGTCGGACAGGGGTCCGCTCCAACACTGAAGCTTTCTTT. The chain is built from TRBV27 and TRBJ1-1; 9 positions match TRBD1. Germline lookup yields CDR1 MNHEY and CDR2 SMNVEV (reference sequence). With V trimmed by 5 bases and J by 2 bases, 9 bases remained unmatched. The CDR3 is 16 residues long.

J is TRBJ2-7 and V is TRBV6-1; D gene unclear. Germline lookup yields CDR1 MNHNS and CDR2 SASEGT. This CDR3 is 13 amino acids long. V lost 6 bases to trimming and J lost 6 bases, with 15 bases between them. DNA for the CDR3: TGTGCCAGCAGCCTCGGCCCAGGTGTCGAGCAGTACTTC. Its protein is CASSLGPGVEQYF.

V gene TRBV5-1 combines with J gene TRBJ2-1; 8 bases align to TRBD2. CDR3 size: 16 residues. With V trimmed by 1 base and J by 0 bases, 3 bases remained unmatched. Germline lookup yields CDR1 SGHRS and CDR2 YFSETQ. Here the CDR3 DNA reads TGCGCCAGCAGCTTGTTAGCGGGAAGCTCCTACAATGAGCAGTTCTTC. Protein sequence: CASSLLAGSSYNEQFF. The variable domain in full, completed from reference TRBV5-1 and TRBJ2-1, reads KAGVTQTPRYLIKTRGQQVTLSCSPISGHRSVSWYQQTPGQGLQFLFEYFSETQRNKGNFPGRFSGRQFSNSRSEMNVSTLELGDSALYLCASSLLAGSSYNEQFFGPGTRLTVL.

The V call is TRBV5-1, the J call TRBJ2-5; D perhaps matches TRBD1 (5 bases). V was shortened by 3 bases and J by 1 base, with 19 bases between the two germline ends. The CDR3 covers 17 residues. The germline V gene has CDR1 SGHRS and CDR2 YFSETQ. As DNA, the CDR3 is TGCGCCAGCAGCTCGCACCGGACATCCGACATCCAAGAGACCCAGTACTTC. Its translation is CASSSHRTSDIQETQYF.

The genes are TRBV7-8 and TRBJ2-2, with TRBD2 as a possible D gene (6 bases). Germline lookup yields CDR1 SGHVS and CDR2 FQNEAQ. This CDR3 is built from 18 residues. With 5 bases removed from V and 5 bases from J, the gap between germline ends came to 24 bases. DNA of the CDR3: TGTGCCAGCAGCCGGAGGACGGCTAGCGTCCGAGGTACCGGGGAGCTGTTTTTT. Translation: CASSRRTASVRGTGELFF.

J is TRBJ2-5 and V is TRBV3-1 (or the pseudogene TRBV3-2), with D possibly being TRBD2 (6 bases). V lost 0 bases and J 1 base, leaving 9 bases between the germline ends. Germline loops: CDR1 LGHDT, CDR2 YNNKEL (reference sequence). This CDR3 has 15 residues. The DNA for the CDR3 is TGTGCCAGCAGCCAAGATGGACTACCCCAAGAGACCCAGTACTTC. Its translation: CASSQDGLPQETQYF.

This clone was detected only once. The chain recombines TRBV7-2 with TRBJ2-7, with D maybe TRBD1 (5 bases). Germline values: CDR1 SGHTA, CDR2 FQGNSA. CDR3 size: 15 residues. V gave up 6 bases and J gave up 3 bases, with 18 bases separating them. CDR3 nucleotide sequence: TGTGCCAGCAGATCAACCCCGGACACACACTACGAGCAGTACTTC. Translated, it gives CASRSTPDTHYEQYF.

The V gene is TRBV28, the J gene TRBJ1-1; D is possibly TRBD1 (6 bases). V was trimmed by 7 bases and J by 3 bases, leaving 18 bases between them. CDR3 length equals 15 residues. Germline V gives CDR1 MDHEN, CDR2 SYDVKM. In nucleotides, the CDR3 is TGTGCCAGCACCAACGCAGGGGTTGCTGACACTGAAGCTTTCTTT. Its translation: CASTNAGVADTEAFF.

This chain uses TRBV5-5 with TRBJ2-7; TRBD2 matches at 7 bases. This CDR3 is 14 amino acids long. V was clipped by 6 bases and J by 3 bases; unmatched bases: 9. The V gene's germline CDR1 is SGHKS and CDR2 YYEKEE (reference sequence). CDR3 amino acids: CASTPRGDVYEQYF. In DNA form, the CDR3 reads TGTGCCAGCACGCCTCGGGGGGATGTCTACGAGCAGTACTTC.

The chain couples TRBV7-6 to TRBJ2-2, with D maybe TRBD1 (5 bases). The CDR3 extends over 15 amino acids. V lost 1 base, J lost 3 bases, and 9 bases lay in between. The germline V gene encodes CDR1 SGHVS and CDR2 FNYEAQ. The chain's CDR3 is CASSLVQGDTGELFF. In nucleotides, the CDR3 is TGTGCCAGCAGCTTAGTTCAGGGTGACACCGGGGAGCTGTTTTTT. Full variable domain (remainder filled in from reference TRBV7-6 and TRBJ2-2): GAGVSQSPRYKVTKRGQDVALRCDPISGHVSLYWYRQALGQGPEFLTYFNYEAQQDKSGLPNDRFSAERPEGSISTLTIQRTEQRDSAMYRCASSLVQGDTGELFFGEGSRLTVL.

The chain employs TRBV18 and TRBJ2-1; possibly TRBD2 for D (6 bases). The germline V and J ends were trimmed by 5 bases and 2 bases, with 13 bases remaining between them. Germline V CDR1 and CDR2: KGHSH, LQKENI. The CDR3 is 15 amino acids. The CDR3 region is CASSSRGGAYNEQFF. The CDR3 region has the DNA TGTGCCAGCTCATCGCGCGGAGGGGCCTACAATGAGCAGTTCTTC.